Listed here is a single T cell receptor (beta chain). The antigen is undetermined. Some clones are missing from TCRdb's copy, which holds only in-frame ones; the method was immunoSEQ multiplex PCR. The data show tens of thousands of clones, roughly nine tenths seen once. The data derive from a study of PD-1 blockade in classical Hodgkin lymphoma. Findings of the study overall: At C4D1, TCR diversity had climbed significantly for CD4+ cells, though not for CD8+ cells. Before treatment, TCR diversity in newly diagnosed patients was reportedly lower than in healthy donors.

Germline V gene sequence: CDR1 MNHNS, CDR2 SASEGT. The germline V and J ends were trimmed by 2 bases and 8 bases, with 16 bases remaining between them. The CDR3 has 16 amino acids. The time point is: cycle 4 day 1 (C4D1), after 6 weeks of nivolumab. All the patients suffered relapse after autologous stem cell transplantation, and brentuximab vedotin exposure differed. The source is a human donor with classical Hodgkin lymphoma. The material sequenced was peripheral blood mononuclear cells (PBMCs), taken before the fourth cycle of nivolumab. This chain uses TRBV6-1 with TRBJ1-6; D gene ambiguous. The CDR3 nucleotides are TGTGCCAGCAGTGAATCTACAACCTCCGGGTATTCACCCCTCCACTTT. It yields the protein CASSESTTSGYSPLHF.